These T cell receptor beta chains were read from a single sample in a study of shared clonotypes between healthy human individuals. Produced via immunoSEQ multiplex PCR; TCRdb's table is partial and in-frame only. The table includes about 1,800,000 clones, roughly 95% detected once. Sequencing was performed on naive CD8+ T cells sorted from blood. The source of these receptors is a man in his late teens or twenties in good health. Each CDR3 is given without its conserved first and last residue. Each record gives: V gene, CDR3 protein.

TRBV30,AWSVASSYNEQF
TRBV2,ASGPSDSNYGYT
TRBV30,AWTTGKGANEQY
TRBV30,ACLDRGVNTEAF
TRBV27,ASSLTTGNTEAF
TRBV19,ASSAVSGTEAF
TRBV25-1,ASSEGGPDTRY
TRBV27,ASSLNPSYEQY
TRBV5-1,ASSQMTSTDTQY
TRBV28,ASSSTRTDSYNSPLH
TRBV2,ASSEALRGGADTQY
TRBV30,AWSVTGSQY
TRBV4-3,ASSQGVGGLAGVTYEQY
TRBV9,ASSVGGTLNTEAF
TRBV7-9,ASSTRGSYTEAF
TRBV4-1,ASSQDTGGAQH
TRBV27,ASSLHPNSPLH
TRBV19,AGGEGTGELF
TRBV9,ASSEISGARHNEQF
TRBV7-8,ASTWGYEQY
TRBV25-1,ASRDQGVGHEQY